One and the same sample provided the 16 T cell receptor beta chains below, sequenced in a study of blood T cell repertoires in COVID-19. Sequencing used immunoSEQ multiplex PCR; TCRdb keeps in-frame clones, though not all of them. The table lists roughly 230,000 clones, around 90% of them singletons, with about 0.8% in the top ten. The sample taken for sequencing was peripheral blood. The receptors stem from a man aged 30 to 39 with COVID-19, enrolled during active disease.

This sequence joins TRBV5-6 and TRBJ1-1, with 8 bases lining up with TRBD1. V was pared by 6 bases and J by 5 bases, with 9 bases of the junction left unmatched. The CDR3 totals 14 residues. The V gene's germline CDR1 is SGHDT and CDR2 YYEEEE. The CDR3 sequence: CASTDRQGWTEAFF. The CDR3 region has the DNA TGTGCCAGCACCGACCGACAGGGGTGGACTGAAGCTTTCTTT.

The CDR3 DNA reads TGTGCCAGCTCACCGGCCGGGAAGAACTACGAGCAGTACTTC. Encoded protein: CASSPAGKNYEQYF. The chain uses TRBV18 and TRBJ2-7; possible D gene TRBD2, 5 bases. V lost 3 bases and J 3 bases, leaving 12 bases between the germline ends. This CDR3 has 14 amino acids. Germline-derived CDR1 and CDR2 are KGHSH and LQKENI.

The rearrangement uses TRBV7-9 and TRBJ2-5; 10 bases align to TRBD2. Per germline, CDR1 SEHNR and CDR2 FQNEAQ (reference sequence). This CDR3 has 16 amino acids. J was trimmed by 4 bases and V by 2 bases; bases with no gene match: 7. Here the CDR3 DNA reads TGTGCCAGCAGCTTAAATTTGGCTAGCGGGGGAGAGACCCAGTACTTC. Translating gives CASSLNLASGGETQYF.

This chain links TRBV19 with TRBJ1-4; TRBD1 agrees at 8 bases. V lost 5 bases to trimming and J lost 5 bases; unmatched junction nucleotides: 7. The germline CDR1 and CDR2 sequences are LNHDA and SQIVND (reference sequence). CDR3 length: 15 amino acids. The DNA of the CDR3 is TGTGCCAGTAGTCTCACCGGGACAGGAAATGAAAAACTGTTTTTT. Its protein is CASSLTGTGNEKLFF.

The chain joins TRBV30 to TRBJ2-7, with a weak D call TRBD2 (6 bases). Trimming took off 0 bases at V and 3 bases at J, with 9 bases between the two ends. Germline V gene sequence: CDR1 GTSNPN, CDR2 SVGIG (reference sequence). This CDR3 is 13 amino acids long. This CDR3 reads CAWSVGGIYEQYF. The CDR3 DNA reads TGTGCCTGGAGTGTCGGCGGGATCTACGAGCAGTACTTC.

The gene calls are TRBV12-3 or TRBV12-4 and TRBJ1-2; TRBD1 is a possible D gene (5 bases). With 3 bases removed from V and 6 bases from J, the gap between germline ends came to 8 bases. The CDR3 is made up of 12 amino acids. This CDR3 is CASSFGRDGYTF. In DNA, the CDR3 is TGTGCCAGCAGTTTCGGCAGGGATGGCTACACCTTC.

This clone was observed a single time. At the DNA level, this CDR3 is encoded by other sequences in the same sample as well. The V and J genes are TRBV4-1 and TRBJ2-2, with 9 bases identical to TRBD2. Germline V lookup: CDR1 MGHRA, CDR2 YSYEKL. This CDR3 contains 14 residues. Germline trimming cut 3 bases from V and 5 bases from J; bases unmatched to any gene: 1. The CDR3 coding sequence is TGCGCCAGCAGCCAGGGACTAGCAACCGGGGAGCTGTTTTTT. Encoded protein: CASSQGLATGELFF.

This clone has just one count. This chain joins TRBV3-1 (or the pseudogene TRBV3-2) and TRBJ2-5; a weak D match, TRBD1 (6 bases). Germline CDR1 and CDR2: LGHDT and YNNKEL (reference sequence). The V and J ends lost 3 bases and 4 bases respectively, with 9 bases between them. The CDR3 is 13 amino acids. The CDR3 loop reads CASSQGARETQYF. In DNA, the CDR3 is TGTGCCAGCAGCCAGGGGGCGAGAGAGACCCAGTACTTC.

This clone was seen only once. The V and J genes are TRBV6-6 and TRBJ2-7; D may be TRBD2 (7 bases). The CDR3 length is 13 residues. Germline V gene lookup returns CDR1 MNHNY and CDR2 SVGAGI (reference sequence). V lost 8 bases to trimming and J lost 6 bases, with 17 bases between them. This chain's CDR3 is CASGGPGGPEQYF. The DNA for the CDR3 is TGTGCCAGCGGGGGGCCGGGGGGCCCCGAGCAGTACTTC.

The rearrangement uses TRBV6-6 and TRBJ2-3; 7 positions match TRBD1. Germline values: CDR1 MNHNY, CDR2 SVGAGI (reference sequence). J lost 3 bases, V lost 6 bases, and 12 bases had no gene match. The CDR3 loop spans 16 amino acids. This CDR3 is CASRKGTAPATDTQYF. CDR3 coding DNA: TGTGCCAGCAGAAAAGGGACAGCCCCTGCTACAGATACGCAGTATTTT.

The table lists this clone with a count of one. The chain couples TRBV18 to TRBJ1-2, with TRBD1 as a possible D gene (5 bases). Germline V gene lookup returns CDR1 KGHSH and CDR2 LQKENI. Trimming cost V 3 bases and J 3 bases, with 11 bases left between them. This CDR3 contains 14 residues. The CDR3 nucleotides read TGTGCCAGCTCACCGCGGGACGGAGACTATGGCTACACCTTC. Translation gives CASSPRDGDYGYTF.

This sequence joins TRBV2 and TRBJ1-1, with unresolved D. The CDR3 spans 13 residues. Germline values: CDR1 SNHLY, CDR2 FYNNEI. The V end was cut by 7 bases, the J end by 3 bases, with 12 bases between. The CDR3 DNA sequence: TGTGCCAGCACGGTTGGGAGGGACACTGAAGCTTTCTTT. Its translation: CASTVGRDTEAFF.

J is TRBJ1-1 and V is TRBV7-3, with 9 nucleotides matching TRBD1. Germline assignment: CDR1 SGHTA and CDR2 FQGTGA. The length of the CDR3 is 16 residues. The junction had 14 bases not matched to a gene; V was cut back by 5 bases and J by 7 bases. This CDR3 is CASSRSGTGRLSEAFF. The CDR3, as DNA: TGTGCCAGCAGCCGTTCCGGGACAGGGAGGTTAAGTGAAGCTTTCTTT.

The V and J genes are TRBV19 and TRBJ1-5; D is unresolved. Trimming removed 1 base from V and 4 bases from J, with 8 bases in between. Germline V CDR1 and CDR2: LNHDA, SQIVND (reference sequence). This CDR3 has 14 residues. CDR3 DNA sequence: TGTGCCAGTAGTATAGGGAGCGGTAATCAGCCCCAGCATTTT. It specifies CASSIGSGNQPQHF.

The V gene is TRBV5-1, the J gene TRBJ2-3; D is uncertain. The CDR3 sequence is 16 residues long. Germline V lookup: CDR1 SGHRS, CDR2 YFSETQ. V lost 0 bases, J lost 0 bases, and 11 bases lay in between. In DNA, the CDR3 is TGCGCCAGCAGCTTGGTGCTGGGCTCTAGCACAGATACGCAGTATTTT. This encodes CASSLVLGSSTDTQYF.

The gene calls are TRBV13 and TRBJ1-1; TRBD1 matches 8 bases. CDR1 is PRHDT and CDR2 is FYEKMQ in the germline V gene (reference sequence). V gave up 4 bases and J gave up 5 bases; unmatched junction bases: 9. The CDR3 consists of 15 residues. CDR3 bases: TGTGCCAGCAGCTCACCAGGGGGCTTAAGAACTGAAGCTTTCTTT. This codes for CASSSPGGLRTEAFF.